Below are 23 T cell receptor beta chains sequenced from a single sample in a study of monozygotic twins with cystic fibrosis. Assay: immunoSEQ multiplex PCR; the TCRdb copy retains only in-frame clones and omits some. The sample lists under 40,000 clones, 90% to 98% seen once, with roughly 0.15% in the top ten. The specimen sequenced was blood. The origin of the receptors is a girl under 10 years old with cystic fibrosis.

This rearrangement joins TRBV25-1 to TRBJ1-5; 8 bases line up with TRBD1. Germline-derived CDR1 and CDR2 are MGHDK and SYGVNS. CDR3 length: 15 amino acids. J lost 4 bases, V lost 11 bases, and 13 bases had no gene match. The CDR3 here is CAPGPTGVGNQPQHF. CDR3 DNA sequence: TGTGCCCCAGGGCCGACAGGGGTAGGGAATCAGCCCCAGCATTTT.

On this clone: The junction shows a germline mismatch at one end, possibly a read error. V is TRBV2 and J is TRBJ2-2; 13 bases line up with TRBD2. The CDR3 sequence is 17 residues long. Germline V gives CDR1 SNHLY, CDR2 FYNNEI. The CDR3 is CASCDPTSGRAPGELFF. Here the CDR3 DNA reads TGTGCCAGCTGTGACCCCACTAGCGGGAGGGCCCCCGGGGAGCTGTTTTTT.

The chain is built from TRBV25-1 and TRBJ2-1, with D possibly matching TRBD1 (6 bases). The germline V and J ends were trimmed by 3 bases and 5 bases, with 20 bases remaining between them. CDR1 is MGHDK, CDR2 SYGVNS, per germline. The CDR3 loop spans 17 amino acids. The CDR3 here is CASSDPQGIGQNNEQFF. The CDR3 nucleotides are TGTGCCAGCAGTGACCCCCAGGGGATCGGGCAAAACAATGAGCAGTTCTTC. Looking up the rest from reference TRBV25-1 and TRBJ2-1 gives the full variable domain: EADIYQTPRYLVIGTGKKITLECSQTMGHDKMYWYQQDPGMELHLIHYSYGVNSTEKGDLSSESTVSRIRTEHFPLTLESARPSHTSQYLCASSDPQGIGQNNEQFFGPGTRLTVL.

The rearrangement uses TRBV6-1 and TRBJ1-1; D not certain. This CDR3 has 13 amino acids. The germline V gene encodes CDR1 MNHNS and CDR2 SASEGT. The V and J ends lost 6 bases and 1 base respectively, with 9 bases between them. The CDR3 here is CASSSTTNTEAFF. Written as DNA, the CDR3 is TGTGCCAGCAGCTCGACAACGAACACTGAAGCTTTCTTT.

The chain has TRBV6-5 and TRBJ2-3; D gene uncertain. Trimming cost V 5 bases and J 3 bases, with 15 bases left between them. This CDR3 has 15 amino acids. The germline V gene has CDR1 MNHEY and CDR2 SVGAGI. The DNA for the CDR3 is TGTGCCAGCAGTCCCTCTCGCATGAGTACAGATACGCAGTATTTT. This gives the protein CASSPSRMSTDTQYF.

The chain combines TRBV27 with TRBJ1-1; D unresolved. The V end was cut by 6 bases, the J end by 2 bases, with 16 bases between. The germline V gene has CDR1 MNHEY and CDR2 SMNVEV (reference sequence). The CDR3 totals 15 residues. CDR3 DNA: TGTGCCAGCAGCCCGTGGATGTGGGAAAACACTGAAGCTTTCTTT. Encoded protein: CASSPWMWENTEAFF.

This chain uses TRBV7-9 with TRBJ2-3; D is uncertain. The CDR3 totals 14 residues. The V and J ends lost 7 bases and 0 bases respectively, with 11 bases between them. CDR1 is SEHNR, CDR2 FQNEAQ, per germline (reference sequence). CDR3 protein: CASTEVSSTDTQYF. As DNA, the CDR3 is TGTGCCAGCACAGAAGTGTCTAGCACAGATACGCAGTATTTT.

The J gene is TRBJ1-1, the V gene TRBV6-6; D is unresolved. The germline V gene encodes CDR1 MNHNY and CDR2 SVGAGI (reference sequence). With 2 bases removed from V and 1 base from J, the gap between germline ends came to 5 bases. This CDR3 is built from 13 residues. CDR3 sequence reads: CASSYRSNTEAFF. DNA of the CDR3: TGTGCCAGCAGTTACCGATCGAACACTGAAGCTTTCTTT.

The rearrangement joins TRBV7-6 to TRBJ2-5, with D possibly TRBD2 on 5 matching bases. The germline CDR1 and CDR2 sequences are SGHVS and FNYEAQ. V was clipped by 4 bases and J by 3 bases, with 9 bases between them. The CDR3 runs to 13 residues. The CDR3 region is CASSYNGKETQYF. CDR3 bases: TGTGCCAGCAGCTATAACGGGAAAGAGACCCAGTACTTC.

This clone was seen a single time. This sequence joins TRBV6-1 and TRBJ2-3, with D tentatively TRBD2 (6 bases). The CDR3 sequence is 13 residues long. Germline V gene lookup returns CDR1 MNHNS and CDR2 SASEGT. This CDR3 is CGCARESTDTQYF. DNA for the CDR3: TGTGGTTGCGCGCGGGAAAGCACAGATACGCAGTATTTT.

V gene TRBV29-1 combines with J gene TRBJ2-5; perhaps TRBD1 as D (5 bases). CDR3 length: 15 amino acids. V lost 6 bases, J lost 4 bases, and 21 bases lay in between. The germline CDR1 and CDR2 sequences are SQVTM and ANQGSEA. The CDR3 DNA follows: TGCAGCGTCTCCCTCAGGGAAGGGGTTCGAGAGACCCAGTACTTC. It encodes CSVSLREGVRETQYF.

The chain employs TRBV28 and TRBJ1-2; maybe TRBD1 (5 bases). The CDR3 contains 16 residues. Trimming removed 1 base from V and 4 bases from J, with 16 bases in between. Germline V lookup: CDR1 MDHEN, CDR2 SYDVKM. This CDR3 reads CASSLSGRGFLYGYTF. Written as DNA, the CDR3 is TGTGCCAGCAGTTTATCGGGACGGGGCTTCCTCTATGGCTACACCTTC.

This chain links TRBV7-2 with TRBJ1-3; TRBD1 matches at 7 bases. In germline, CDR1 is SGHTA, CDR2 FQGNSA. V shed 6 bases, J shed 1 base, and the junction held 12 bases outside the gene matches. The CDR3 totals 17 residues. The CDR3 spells CASSQPTGLGSGNTIYF. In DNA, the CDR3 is TGTGCCAGCAGTCAACCGACAGGGCTTGGATCTGGAAACACCATATATTTT.

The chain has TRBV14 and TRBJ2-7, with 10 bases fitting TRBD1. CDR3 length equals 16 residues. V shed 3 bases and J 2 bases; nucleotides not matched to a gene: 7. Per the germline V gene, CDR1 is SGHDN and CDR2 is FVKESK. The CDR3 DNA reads TGTGCCAGCAGCCAGGTCCCTGGGACAGGGGCCTACGAGCAGTACTTC. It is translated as CASSQVPGTGAYEQYF.

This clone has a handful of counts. As DNA, the CDR3 is TGTGCCAGCTCACCGTTACACGGCTACACCTTC. It translates to CASSPLHGYTF. The gene calls are TRBV18 and TRBJ1-2; D is ambiguous. Trimming left V 3 bases short and J 8 bases short, with 7 bases between. Germline CDR1 is KGHSH and CDR2 is LQKENI. CDR3 length: 11 residues.

The CDR3 loop reads CASSEQGALMDTQYF. The CDR3 DNA reads TGTGCCAGCAGCGAACAGGGGGCTCTTATGGATACGCAGTATTTT. The chain joins TRBV9 to TRBJ2-3; 9 bases map to TRBD1. The CDR3 extends over 15 amino acids. Losses at the gene ends were 3 bases for V and 6 bases for J; bases not matched to a gene: 8. Germline CDR1 is SGDLS and CDR2 is YYNGEE. The full variable domain, rest sourced from reference TRBV9 and TRBJ2-3, is DSGVTQTPKHLITATGQRVTLRCSPRSGDLSVYWYQQSLDQGLQFLIQYYNGEERAKGNILERFSAQQFPDLHSELNLSSLELGDSALYFCASSEQGALMDTQYFGPGTRLTVL.

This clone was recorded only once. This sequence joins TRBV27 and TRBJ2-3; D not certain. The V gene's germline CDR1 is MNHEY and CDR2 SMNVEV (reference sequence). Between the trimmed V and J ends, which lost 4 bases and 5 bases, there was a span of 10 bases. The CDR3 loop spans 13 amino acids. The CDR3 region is CASSSPSLDTQYF. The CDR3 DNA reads TGTGCCAGCAGTTCCCCATCCCTAGATACGCAGTATTTT.

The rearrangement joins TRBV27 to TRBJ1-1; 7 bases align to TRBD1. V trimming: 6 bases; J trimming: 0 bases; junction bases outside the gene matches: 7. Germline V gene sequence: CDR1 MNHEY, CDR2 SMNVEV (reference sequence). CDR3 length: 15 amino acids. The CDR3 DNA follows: TGTGCCAGCAGACAAACAGGGGACATGAACACTGAAGCTTTCTTT. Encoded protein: CASRQTGDMNTEAFF.

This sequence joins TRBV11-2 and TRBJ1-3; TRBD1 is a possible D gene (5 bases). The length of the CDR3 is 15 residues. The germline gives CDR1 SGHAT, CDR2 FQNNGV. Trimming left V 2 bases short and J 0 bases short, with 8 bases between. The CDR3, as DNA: TGTGCCAGCAGCTTAACCGACAGCTCTGGAAACACCATATATTTT. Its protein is CASSLTDSSGNTIYF.

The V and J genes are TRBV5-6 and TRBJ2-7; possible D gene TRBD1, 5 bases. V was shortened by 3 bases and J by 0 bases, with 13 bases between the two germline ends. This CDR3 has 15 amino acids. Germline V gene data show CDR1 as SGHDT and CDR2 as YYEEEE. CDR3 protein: CASSWGDSSSYEQYF. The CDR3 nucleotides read TGTGCCAGCAGCTGGGGCGACTCGAGCTCCTACGAGCAGTACTTC.

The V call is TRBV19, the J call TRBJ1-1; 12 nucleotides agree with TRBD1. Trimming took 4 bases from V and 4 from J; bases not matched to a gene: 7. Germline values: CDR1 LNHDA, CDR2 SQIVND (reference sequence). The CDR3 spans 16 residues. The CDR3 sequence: CASSTIRDRGPTEAFF. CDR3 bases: TGTGCCAGTAGTACGATACGGGACAGGGGGCCCACTGAAGCTTTCTTT.

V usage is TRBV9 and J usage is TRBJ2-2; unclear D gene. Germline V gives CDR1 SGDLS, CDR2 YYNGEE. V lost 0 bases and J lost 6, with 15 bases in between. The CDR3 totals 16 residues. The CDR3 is CASSVEGTSGAGELFF. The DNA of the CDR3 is TGTGCCAGCAGCGTAGAGGGCACCTCAGGTGCCGGGGAGCTGTTTTTT.

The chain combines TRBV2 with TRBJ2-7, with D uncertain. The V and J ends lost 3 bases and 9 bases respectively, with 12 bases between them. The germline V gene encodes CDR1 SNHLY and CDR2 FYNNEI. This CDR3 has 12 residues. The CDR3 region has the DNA TGTGCCAGCAGTGACCCGGTCGCGGCGCAGTACTTC. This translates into CASSDPVAAQYF.